This T cell receptor beta chain was sequenced during a study of beta chain features in type 1 diabetes (dated by TCRdb to between 2018 and 2020). Notes on the research overall: Mean age, gender distribution, total cell number and subset yield were not different between patients and healthy donors. A total of about 99,000,000 sorted cells were examined across all samples, and RNA yield correlated strongly with the number of cells per subset. Regulatory and stem cell-like memory subsets were isolated from only 8 patients and roughly 8 healthy donors, whereas naive and central memory subsets came from all 28 donors. In the study, recently diagnosed type 1 diabetes patients and matched healthy donors were compared on the TCRB repertoires of their sorted circulating CD4+ T cell subsets. Study-wide conclusions, independent of this receptor: Patients with type 1 diabetes made fewer insertions and deleted more nucleotides at VDJ recombination sites, implying thymic rearrangement abnormalities. Type 1 diabetes patients showed a moderate but significant shortening of TCRB CDR3 length in all four CD4+ subsets. Shorter templates might be favored by PCR, yet because patient and control samples were amplified and corrected together, any such skew would affect both groups equally. Sequencing cDNA rather than genomic DNA could over-represent highly expressing activated cells, although activation and CD3 levels did not differ between groups. Naive, central memory and regulatory TCRB repertoires appeared to be more alike among patients than among healthy donors. Because small numbers of individuals were included in the HLA sub-analyses, any influence of HLA type on TCRB rearrangement was left unresolved.

Points on this clone: Its antigen is currently not known. No base-level quality is on record; no much larger clone is a single base apart.

Each donor gave one peripheral blood draw, roughly 0.11 L on average, collected into heparinised tubes. Naive, central memory, regulatory and stem cell-like memory CD4+ T cells were sorted on a BD FACSAria II using a panel including CD45RO, CCR7, CD25, CD127, CD95 and CD27. All sorted populations exceeded 95% purity. PBMCs were separated immediately by Lymphoprep density gradient centrifugation and were stained directly, without being cultured. So that batch effects would be minimized, each experiment stained and sorted samples in pairs, pairing one healthy donor with one patient. The entire amount of isolated RNA was reverse transcribed using the High Capacity cDNA Reverse Transcription Kit, so the sequenced TCRB transcripts were expressed ones. Stem cell-like memory T cell samples underwent survey-depth immunoSEQ sequencing, averaging approximately 1 million total reads per sample. After sorted cells were lysed in RLT buffer, RNA was extracted with DNase-treated RNeasy Micro or Mini kits, with the choice depending on cell number. Each cell subset was processed on its own to prevent cross-contamination, while patient and healthy donor samples were processed together. The immunoSEQ multiplex PCR was used to amplify TCRB sequences from cDNA, yielding 87-bp fragments that span the CDR3 region. Amplicons were sequenced on the Illumina HiSeq platform. Processing in the source paper ran as follows. Synthetic template baselines were used to correct PCR bias computationally, reads within Hamming distance 2 were collapsed, and singletons that could not be merged were discarded. Reads were aligned against IMGT so that V, D and J genes, CDR3 length and insertions or deletions at six rearrangement sites could be assigned. Within each subset, clonotype counts were normalized to sorted cell number, after which true diversity and Gini coefficients were computed with the tcR R package. The overlap coefficient, calculated on TCRB nucleotide sequences, was used to measure repertoire sharing. The table comes from immuneACCESS by way of TCRdb, which keeps in-frame sequences with V and J called. Part of the clones is missing from these tables; in studies checked, under half for an unresolved V gene and the rest for unknown reasons. The V and J calls and clone size are taken from that table; D and trimming were inferred from the DNA. The sample records roughly 14,000 clones, over 60% of which are singletons. The biggest ten clones account for around 0.6% of the sample.

This TCR was sampled from a woman younger than 30 with type 1 diabetes. The sequenced sample consisted of stem cell memory CD4+ T cells from blood. Read against the paper, the sample's cell subset or site label means: stem cell-like memory CD4+ T cells.

This receptor has the CDR3 CASSFDFRQGAYEQYF. The DNA reads as follows: TGTGCCAGCAGTTTTGACTTCAGACAGGGGGCCTACGAGCAGTACTTC. The V and J segments used are TRBV28 and TRBJ2-7, with TRBD1 identical over 9 junction bases. The germline V gene sets CDR1 to MDHEN and CDR2 to SYDVKM. The CDR3 spans 16 residues, from the cysteine through the phenylalanine. Of the read, only the CDR3 DNA is kept; its 48 bases are in frame from base 1. V trim: 3 bases; J trim: 2 bases; unmatched bases: 8.